This T cell receptor (beta chain) was sequenced in a study of T-cell memory formation after mild COVID-19. The overall study: Clustering of TCRs was largely donor specific.

Details on this clonotype: Its antigen remains unknown.

Study-level results: CD4+ clones that contracted lay mainly in CM and EM; CD8+ ones lay in EMRA.

Unmatched junction bases numbered 6, after V lost 3 bases and J lost 3 bases. CDR3 size: 16 residues. The germline V gene encodes CDR1 MGHRA and CDR2 YSYEKL. Constant-segment-primed 5'RACE gave TCR alpha and TCR beta cDNA libraries with sample barcodes and UMIs. Via MiXCR, TCRdb re-called the 5' RACE reads, giving one row per CDR3 protein. This table has over 150,000 distinct CDR3 sequences, 20% to 25% appearing once. The J gene is TRBJ2-7, the V gene TRBV4-1, with TRBD2 identical over 12 bases. Sequences were obtained from PBMCs or a T cell subset sorted from them (not recorded which). The clonotype originates from an adult woman who had mild COVID-19 (a few samples of this study predate the infection). Cell type and time point are not known. The chain's CDR3 is CASSQTLAGGRYEQYF. CDR3 nucleotide sequence: TGCGCCAGCAGCCAGACACTAGCGGGAGGCCGCTACGAGCAGTACTTC.